This TCR beta chain was sequenced in a study of blood T cell repertoires in COVID-19. Study details: The United States, Italy and Spain were the sources of the acute and convalescent COVID-19 samples. Nucleic acid was either cDNA or gDNA, and it came from T cells, B-cell-depleted T cells, or PBMCs.

This clone was recorded only once. Authors' processing steps: Reference gene primer amplification gave estimated nucleated cell counts. The protocol was immunoSEQ multiplex PCR, while the TCRdb copy is restricted to in-frame clones and leaves out a portion. Clone size and V and J calls were adopted from that table, with D and trimming inferred from the DNA. The data hold some 290,000 clones, with 70% to 90% observed a single time. The V end lost 0 bases, the J end lost 10 bases, and 10 bases lay between the germline ends. The CDR3 length is 12 residues. Germline V gene sequence: CDR1 SGDLS, CDR2 YYNGEE.

The sequencing sample was made of peripheral blood. This clonotype was sampled from a man aged 18 to 29 with active or convalescent COVID-19. The rearrangement links TRBV9 to TRBJ1-2; weak D call: TRBD1 (5 bases). The CDR3 nucleotides read TGTGCCAGCAGCGTAGCAAGGGGCGACTACACCTTC. Translated, it gives CASSVARGDYTF.